Detailed here is one T cell receptor (beta chain). Its antigen has not been determined. Base qualities are missing; no much larger clone stands one base away. This sample is drawn from a study of CD4 T cells in relation to SARS-CoV-2 and coronaviruses (dated by TCRdb to the early 2020s). General notes on the study: Patient-derived lymphoblastoid cell lines were used to map the HLA restriction of shared crossreactive spike epitopes. At the level of individual TCR clonotypes, the study measured memory CD4+ T cell crossreactivity between SARS-CoV-2 spike protein and common cold coronavirus spike proteins. The Adaptive Biotechnologies TCR-sequencing kit was used to sequence samples from a few pre-COVID donors and the naive versus memory experiments, whereas other data were Illumina-based. For other donors in the study, expansion assays were sequenced with a different, Illumina-based TCR-beta assay. Points the paper makes about the study in general: Naive versus memory sequencing indicated the assay detects memory recall responses rather than primary responses primed during culture. Because the crossreactivity analysis focused on spike protein, crossreactivity against other viral proteins was not assessed. Memory CD4+ clonotypes crossrecognizing SARS-CoV-2 and at least one common cold coronavirus spike were found in 60% to 70% of donors. Compared with monoreactive clones, crossreactive clones had significantly weaker SARS-CoV-2-driven expansion, a result consistent with antigenic imprinting. Because no donor provided both pre-pandemic and post-infection samples, tracing the source of pre-existing responses was limited. The study was constrained by small numbers of patients and of tested TCRs.

CD4+ T cells from unexposed donors were collected before the COVID-19 pandemic (2011-2018). Naive and memory CD4+ T cells were separated from cryopreserved PBMCs by first enriching for CD4 and then performing EasySep naive CD4+ T cell enrichment. The leukapheresis product for the unexposed donors was obtained through commercial purchase. Ficoll-Paque PLUS gradient centrifugation was used to isolate PBMCs from either whole blood or leukapheresis product. PBMCs were either cryopreserved at -140°C or used fresh in the expansion assay. The QIAamp Micro DNA Kit was used to extract genomic DNA from the CD4+ T cells. The CDR3 starts with the cysteine, ends with the phenylalanine, and has 15 residues. Only CDR3 DNA remains: 45 bases, in frame from the first base. V is reduced by 5 bases and J by 4 bases, leaving a spacing of 17 bases between them. Reading the germline V gene (reference sequence) gives CDR1 SGHAT and CDR2 FQDESV.

DNA from uncultured naive and memory CD4+ T cells underwent immunoSEQ TCR-beta sequencing at deep resolution. In the authors' own workflow: During preprocessing, nonproductive sequences were removed, as were CDR3s that did not start with C, did not end with F or W, or were shorter than 7 amino acids. Cultured and uncultured naive and memory CD4+ repertoires were searched for previously identified spike- and CEF-reactive CDR3s. Pairwise Levenshtein distance, computed with the stringdist R package after three terminal residues were trimmed from each end, was used as the measure of CDR3 homology. This is the immuneACCESS table as TCRdb keeps it, with only in-frame sequences that have V and J called. A part of the clones is gone; compared with another copy, unresolved V genes explain less than half, and the rest is unexplained. V and J calls and clone size are those listed in that table; D and trimming were worked out from the DNA. The sample has roughly 71,000 clones on record, about nine tenths of them singletons. The ten largest clones add up to more than 1.5% of the sample.

This clonotype originated in a human donor in good health. The sample taken for sequencing was memory CD4+ T cells from PBMCs. The cell subset or site label on this specimen signifies: memory (non-naive) CD4+ T cells. The chain joins TRBV11-1 to TRBJ1-1; TRBD1 might be the D gene, on 5 matching bases. The bases read TGTGCCAGCAGCCGTCGTAGGGGCATGGGCACTGAAGCTTTCTTT. It specifies CASSRRRGMGTEAFF.